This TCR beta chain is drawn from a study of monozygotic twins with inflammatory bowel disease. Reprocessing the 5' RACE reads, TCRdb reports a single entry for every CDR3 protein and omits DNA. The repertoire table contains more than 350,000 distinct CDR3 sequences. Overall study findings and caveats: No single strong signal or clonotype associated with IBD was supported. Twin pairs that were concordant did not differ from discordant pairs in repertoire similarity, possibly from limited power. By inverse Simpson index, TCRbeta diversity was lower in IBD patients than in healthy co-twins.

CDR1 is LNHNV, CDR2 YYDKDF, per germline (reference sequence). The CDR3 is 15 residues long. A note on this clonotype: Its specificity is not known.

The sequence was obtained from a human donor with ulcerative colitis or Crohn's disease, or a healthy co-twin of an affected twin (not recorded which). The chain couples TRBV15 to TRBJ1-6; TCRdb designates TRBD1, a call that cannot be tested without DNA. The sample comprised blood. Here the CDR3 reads CATSSRDSYNSPLHF.